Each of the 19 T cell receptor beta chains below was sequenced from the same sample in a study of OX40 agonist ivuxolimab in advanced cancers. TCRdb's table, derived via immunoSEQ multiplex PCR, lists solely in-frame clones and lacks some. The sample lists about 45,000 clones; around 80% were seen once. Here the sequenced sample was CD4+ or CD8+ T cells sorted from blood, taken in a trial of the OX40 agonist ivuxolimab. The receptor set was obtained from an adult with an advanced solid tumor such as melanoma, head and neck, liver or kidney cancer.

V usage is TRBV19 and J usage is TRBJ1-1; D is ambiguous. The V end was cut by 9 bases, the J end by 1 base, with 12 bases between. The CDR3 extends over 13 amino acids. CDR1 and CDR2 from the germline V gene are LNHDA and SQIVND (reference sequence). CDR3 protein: CASGRWQNTEAFF. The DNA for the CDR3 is TGTGCCAGCGGGCGATGGCAGAACACTGAAGCTTTCTTT.

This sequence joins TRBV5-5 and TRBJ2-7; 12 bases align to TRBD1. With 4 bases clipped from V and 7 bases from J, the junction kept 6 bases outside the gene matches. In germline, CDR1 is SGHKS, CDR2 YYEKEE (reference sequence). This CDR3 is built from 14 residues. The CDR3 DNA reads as TGTGCCAGCAGCCTGGGACAGGGGGCGCGGGAGCAGTACTTC. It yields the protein CASSLGQGAREQYF.

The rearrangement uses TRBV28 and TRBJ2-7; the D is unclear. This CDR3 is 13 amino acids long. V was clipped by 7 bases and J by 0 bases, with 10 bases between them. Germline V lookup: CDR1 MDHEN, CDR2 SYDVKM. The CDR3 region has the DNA TGTGCCAGCATAGGGTCCCCCTCCTACGAGCAGTACTTC. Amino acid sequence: CASIGSPSYEQYF.

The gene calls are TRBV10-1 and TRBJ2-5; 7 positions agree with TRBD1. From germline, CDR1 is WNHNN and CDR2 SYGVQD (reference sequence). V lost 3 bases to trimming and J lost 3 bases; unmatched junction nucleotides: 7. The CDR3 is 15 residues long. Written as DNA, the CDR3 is TGCGCCAGCAGTGAACTATCGACAGGGAAAGAGACCCAGTACTTC. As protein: CASSELSTGKETQYF.

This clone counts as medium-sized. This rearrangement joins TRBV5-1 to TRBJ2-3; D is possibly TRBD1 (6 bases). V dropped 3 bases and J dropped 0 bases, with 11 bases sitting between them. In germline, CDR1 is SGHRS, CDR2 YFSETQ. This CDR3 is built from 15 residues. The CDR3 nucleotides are TGCGCCAGCAGCTCGTGGGGACAAAGCACAGATACGCAGTATTTT. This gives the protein CASSSWGQSTDTQYF.

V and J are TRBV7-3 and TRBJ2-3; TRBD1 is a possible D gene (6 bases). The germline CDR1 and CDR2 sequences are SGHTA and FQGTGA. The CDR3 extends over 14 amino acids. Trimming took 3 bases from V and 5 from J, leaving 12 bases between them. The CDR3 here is CASSLGAGGDTQYF. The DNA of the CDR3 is TGTGCCAGCAGCTTGGGGGCCGGTGGAGATACGCAGTATTTT.

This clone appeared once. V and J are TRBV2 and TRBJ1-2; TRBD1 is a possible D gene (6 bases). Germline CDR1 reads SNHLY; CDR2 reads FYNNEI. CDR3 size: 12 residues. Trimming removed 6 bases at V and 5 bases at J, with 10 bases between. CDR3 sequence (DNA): TGTGCCAGCAGGGTACAGGGATATGGCTACACCTTC. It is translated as CASRVQGYGYTF.

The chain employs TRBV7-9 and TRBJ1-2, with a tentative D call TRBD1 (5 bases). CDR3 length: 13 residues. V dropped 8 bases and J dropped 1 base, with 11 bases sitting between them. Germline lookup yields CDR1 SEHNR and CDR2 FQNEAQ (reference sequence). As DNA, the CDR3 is TGTGCCAGCGACCGGGACCTTAACTATGGCTACACCTTC. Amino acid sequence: CASDRDLNYGYTF.

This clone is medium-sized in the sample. The CDR3 sequence is CASRIHALGNSNQPQHF. CDR3 coding DNA: TGTGCCAGTAGGATACACGCGCTAGGAAATAGCAATCAGCCCCAGCATTTT. This chain joins TRBV19 and TRBJ1-5; D remains unclear. Germline values: CDR1 LNHDA, CDR2 SQIVND (reference sequence). The CDR3 is made up of 17 amino acids. The V gene lost 6 bases and the J gene lost 0 bases, with 18 bases spanning the gap.

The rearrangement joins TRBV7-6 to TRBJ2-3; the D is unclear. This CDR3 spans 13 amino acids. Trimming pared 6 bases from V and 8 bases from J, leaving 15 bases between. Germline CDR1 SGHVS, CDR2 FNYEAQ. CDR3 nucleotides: TGTGCCAGCAGATCAGAAGCTCTTGGTACGCAGTATTTT. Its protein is CASRSEALGTQYF. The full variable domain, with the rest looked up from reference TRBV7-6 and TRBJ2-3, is GAGVSQSPRYKVTKRGQDVALRCDPISGHVSLYWYRQALGQGPEFLTYFNYEAQQDKSGLPNDRFSAERPEGSISTLTIQRTEQRDSAMYRCASRSEALGTQYFGPGTRLTVL.

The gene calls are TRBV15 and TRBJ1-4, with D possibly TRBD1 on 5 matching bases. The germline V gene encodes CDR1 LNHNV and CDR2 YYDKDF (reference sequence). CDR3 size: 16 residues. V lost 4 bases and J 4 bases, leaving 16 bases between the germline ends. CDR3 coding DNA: TGTGCCACCAGCAACCCCTACAGGTCCGGTAATGAAAAACTGTTTTTT. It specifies CATSNPYRSGNEKLFF.

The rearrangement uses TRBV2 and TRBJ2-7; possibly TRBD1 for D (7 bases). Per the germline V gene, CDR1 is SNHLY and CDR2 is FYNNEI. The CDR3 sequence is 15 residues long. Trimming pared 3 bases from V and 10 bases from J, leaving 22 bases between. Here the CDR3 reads CASSEGQPGGTRQYF. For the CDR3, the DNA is TGTGCCAGCAGTGAGGGACAGCCCGGGGGCACCCGTCAGTACTTC.

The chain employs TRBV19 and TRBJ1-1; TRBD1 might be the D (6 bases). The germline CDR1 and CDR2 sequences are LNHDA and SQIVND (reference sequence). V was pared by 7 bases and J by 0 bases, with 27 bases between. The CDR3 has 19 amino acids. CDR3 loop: CASIPDIGGAFRMNTEAFF. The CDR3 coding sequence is TGTGCCAGTATCCCCGACATTGGGGGGGCGTTTAGGATGAACACTGAAGCTTTCTTT.

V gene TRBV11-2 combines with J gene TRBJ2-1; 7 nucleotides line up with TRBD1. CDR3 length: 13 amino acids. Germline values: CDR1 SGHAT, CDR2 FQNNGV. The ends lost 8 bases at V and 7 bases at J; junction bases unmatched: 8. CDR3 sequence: CASAGQARNEQFF. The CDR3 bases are TGTGCCAGCGCCGGACAGGCGAGAAATGAGCAGTTCTTC.

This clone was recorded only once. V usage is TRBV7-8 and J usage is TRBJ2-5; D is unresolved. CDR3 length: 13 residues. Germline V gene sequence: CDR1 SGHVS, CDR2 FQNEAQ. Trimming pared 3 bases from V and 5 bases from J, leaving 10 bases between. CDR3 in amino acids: CASSFRPEETQYF. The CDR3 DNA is TGTGCCAGCAGCTTTCGACCAGAGGAGACCCAGTACTTC.

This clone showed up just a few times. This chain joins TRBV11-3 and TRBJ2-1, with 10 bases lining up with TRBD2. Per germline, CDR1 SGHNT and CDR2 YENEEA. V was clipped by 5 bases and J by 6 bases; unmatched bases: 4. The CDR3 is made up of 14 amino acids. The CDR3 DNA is TGTGCCAGCAGCACCGGGACTAGCGTCAATGAGCAGTTCTTC. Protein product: CASSTGTSVNEQFF.

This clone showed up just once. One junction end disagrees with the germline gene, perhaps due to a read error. The CDR3 loop is CARSPTVGLASNSHEQYF. The CDR3 coding sequence is TGTGCCAGAAGCCCCACGGTGGGACTAGCGTCTAACTCCCACGAGCAGTACTTC. The chain is built from TRBV5-3 and TRBJ2-7; 10 positions agree with TRBD2. TRBV5-3 is designated an ORF whose function remains uncertain. The CDR3 spans 18 residues.

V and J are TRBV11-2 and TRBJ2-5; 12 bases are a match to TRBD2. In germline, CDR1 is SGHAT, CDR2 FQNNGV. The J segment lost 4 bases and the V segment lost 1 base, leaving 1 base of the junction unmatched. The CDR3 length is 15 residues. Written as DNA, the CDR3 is TGTGCCAGCAGCTTAGCACTAGCGGGAGGAGAGACCCAGTACTTC. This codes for CASSLALAGGETQYF.

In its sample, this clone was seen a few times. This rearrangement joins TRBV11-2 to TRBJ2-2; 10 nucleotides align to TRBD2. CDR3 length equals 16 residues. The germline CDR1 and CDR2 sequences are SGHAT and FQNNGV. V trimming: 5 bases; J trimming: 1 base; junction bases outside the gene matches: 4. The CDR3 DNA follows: TGTGCCAGCAGCCCTCGGACTAGCGGGAACACCGGGGAGCTGTTTTTT. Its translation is CASSPRTSGNTGELFF.